This T cell receptor beta chain was captured in a study of response to subunit inactivated influenza vaccine. Germline V gene lookup returns CDR1 SGHRS and CDR2 YFSETQ. CDR3 length: 16 amino acids. After removal of 1 base from V and 6 bases from J, the junction contained 7 bases not matched to a gene. This clonotype occurred many times. TCRdb recomputed calls from the RT-PCR reads with MiXCR, one row per CDR3 protein. Of about 520,000 distinct CDR3 sequences detected, around 25% appear once; the ten largest clones hold approximately 1.9%. This specimen was CD4+ T cells sorted from PBMCs, taken 4 to 6 days after vaccination. This TCR derives from a man in his fifties or sixties who received an inactivated influenza vaccine. The chain is built from TRBV5-1 and TRBJ2-3; 11 nucleotides match TRBD2. This chain's CDR3 is CASSLTSGSLMDTQYF. DNA for the CDR3: TGCGCCAGCAGCTTGACTAGCGGGAGTCTTATGGATACGCAGTATTTT.